These T cell receptor beta chains were read from a single sample in a study of T cell responses to AZD1222 COVID-19 vaccine. The data were produced by immunoSEQ multiplex PCR, yet TCRdb's version contains in-frame clones alone and is incomplete. Here the sample spans 80,000 or so clones, roughly 88% being singletons. The sample in question was peripheral blood, obtained on day 0 of MenACWY control vaccination. All receptors derive from an adult in good health. CDR3s include the opening cysteine and the closing phenylalanine or tryptophan. D genes are given only for firm matches. The size entry is marked missing in some rows and otherwise reads once, few, many or a size class.

j_gene: TRBJ1-6; v_gene: TRBV11-3; d_gene: -; abundance: -; CDR3aa: CASSPDRKSPLHF; CDR3nt: TGTGCCAGCAGCCCGGACAGAAAATCACCCCTCCACTTT
j_gene: TRBJ1-1; v_gene: TRBV11-2; d_gene: TRBD1; abundance: once; CDR3aa: CASSLWGRGPTEAFF; CDR3nt: TGTGCCAGCAGCTTATGGGGCAGGGGGCCCACTGAAGCTTTCTTT
j_gene: TRBJ1-2; v_gene: TRBV27; d_gene: TRBD1; abundance: -; CDR3aa: CASSLDRGNTNYGYTF; CDR3nt: TGTGCCAGCAGTTTGGACAGGGGGAATACTAACTATGGCTACACCTTC
j_gene: TRBJ2-7; v_gene: TRBV7-9; d_gene: -; abundance: -; CDR3aa: CASSLTKPSYEQYF; CDR3nt: TGTGCCAGCAGCTTAACGAAGCCCTCCTACGAGCAGTACTTC
j_gene: TRBJ1-3; v_gene: TRBV7-2; d_gene: TRBD1; abundance: once; CDR3aa: CASSLQGAGNTIYF; CDR3nt: TGTGCCAGCAGCCTACAGGGGGCTGGAAACACCATATATTTT
j_gene: TRBJ2-7; v_gene: TRBV10-3; d_gene: -; abundance: -; CDR3aa: CAISESTVSSYEQYF; CDR3nt: TGTGCCATCAGCGAGTCCACCGTTAGCTCCTACGAGCAGTACTTC
j_gene: TRBJ1-6; v_gene: TRBV2; d_gene: -; abundance: -; CDR3aa: CAIGTDYNSPLHF; CDR3nt: TGTGCCATTGGGACGGACTATAATTCACCCCTCCACTTT
j_gene: TRBJ1-3; v_gene: TRBV2; d_gene: TRBD1; abundance: few; CDR3aa: CASSEKGGQGTGNTIYF; CDR3nt: TGTGCCAGCAGTGAGAAGGGGGGACAGGGGACCGGAAACACCATATATTTT
j_gene: TRBJ1-3; v_gene: TRBV5-6; d_gene: -; abundance: -; CDR3aa: CASSFLTRGNTIYF; CDR3nt: TGTGCCAGCAGCTTCTTGACAAGAGGAAACACCATATATTTT
j_gene: TRBJ2-1; v_gene: TRBV7-3; d_gene: -; abundance: -; CDR3aa: CASGPDGSSYNEQFF; CDR3nt: TGTGCCAGCGGACCGGACGGGAGCTCCTACAATGAGCAGTTCTTC
j_gene: TRBJ2-1; v_gene: TRBV19; d_gene: TRBD2; abundance: -; CDR3aa: CASSSGTSAYNEQFF; CDR3nt: TGTGCCAGTAGCTCCGGAACTAGCGCTTACAATGAGCAGTTCTTC
j_gene: TRBJ2-1; v_gene: TRBV9; d_gene: -; abundance: -; CDR3aa: CASSRTTGDYNEQFF; CDR3nt: TGTGCCAGCAGCAGAACTACCGGCGACTACAATGAGCAGTTCTTC
j_gene: TRBJ1-5; v_gene: TRBV9; d_gene: TRBD1; abundance: -; CDR3aa: CASSKRDRDNQPQHF; CDR3nt: TGTGCCAGCAGCAAACGGGACAGGGACAATCAGCCCCAGCATTTT
j_gene: TRBJ2-4; v_gene: TRBV9; d_gene: -; abundance: -; CDR3aa: CASSQAPETNIQYF; CDR3nt: TGTGCCAGCAGCCAGGCCCCCGAAACAAACATTCAGTACTTC
j_gene: TRBJ2-6; v_gene: TRBV7-6; d_gene: -; abundance: -; CDR3aa: CASSLGVISGANVLTF; CDR3nt: TGTGCCAGCAGCTTAGGAGTGATCTCTGGGGCCAACGTCCTGACTTTC
j_gene: TRBJ1-1; v_gene: TRBV11-3; d_gene: TRBD1; abundance: -; CDR3aa: CASSLDGRGQGPEAFF; CDR3nt: TGTGCCAGCAGCTTAGATGGCCGGGGACAGGGGCCTGAAGCTTTCTTT
j_gene: TRBJ1-3; v_gene: TRBV11-2; d_gene: TRBD1; abundance: -; CDR3aa: CASSMGQGGGNTIYF; CDR3nt: TGTGCCAGCAGCATGGGACAGGGAGGTGGAAACACCATATATTTT
j_gene: TRBJ1-1; v_gene: TRBV28; d_gene: -; abundance: -; CDR3aa: CASSLWIGNTEAFF; CDR3nt: TGTGCCAGCAGTTTATGGATAGGGAACACTGAAGCTTTCTTT
j_gene: TRBJ1-4; v_gene: TRBV14; d_gene: -; abundance: -; CDR3aa: CASSQVGYGELFF; CDR3nt: TGTGCCAGCAGCCAAGTGGGTTACGGAGAACTGTTTTTT
j_gene: TRBJ1-1; v_gene: TRBV5-1; d_gene: -; abundance: -; CDR3aa: CASSPGGVIEAFF; CDR3nt: TGCGCCAGCAGCCCCGGGGGGGTAATTGAAGCTTTCTTT
j_gene: TRBJ1-5; v_gene: TRBV5-1; d_gene: -; abundance: -; CDR3aa: CASSLEGNSNQPQHF; CDR3nt: TGCGCCAGCAGCTTGGAAGGGAATAGCAATCAGCCCCAGCATTTT
j_gene: TRBJ1-6; v_gene: TRBV5-4; d_gene: -; abundance: -; CDR3aa: CASSMGGLRNSPLHF; CDR3nt: TGTGCCAGCAGCATGGGGGGGCTAAGGAATTCACCCCTCCACTTT
j_gene: TRBJ1-6; v_gene: TRBV2; d_gene: -; abundance: -; CDR3aa: CASRAPGRSSYNSPLHF; CDR3nt: TGTGCCAGCAGAGCTCCGGGACGGAGCTCCTATAATTCACCCCTCCACTTT
j_gene: TRBJ2-2; v_gene: TRBV5-3; d_gene: -; abundance: -; CDR3aa: CARSFKNPTRNTGELFF; CDR3nt: TGTGCCAGAAGCTTCAAAAACCCGACTAGGAACACCGGGGAGCTGTTTTTT
j_gene: TRBJ1-6; v_gene: TRBV18; d_gene: -; abundance: few; CDR3aa: CASSPLNGGRDSPLHF; CDR3nt: TGTGCCAGCTCACCACTTAATGGGGGCAGGGATTCACCCCTCCACTTT
j_gene: TRBJ2-3; v_gene: TRBV18; d_gene: TRBD1; abundance: -; CDR3aa: CASSIQGTFSTDTQYF; CDR3nt: TGTGCCAGCTCAATACAGGGGACATTTAGCACAGATACGCAGTATTTT
j_gene: TRBJ1-2; v_gene: TRBV30; d_gene: -; abundance: -; CDR3aa: CAWSVLFGYTF; CDR3nt: TGTGCCTGGAGTGTACTTTTTGGCTACACCTTC
j_gene: TRBJ2-3; v_gene: TRBV10-1; d_gene: -; abundance: -; CDR3aa: CASSPLWLDWVEAGLCTDTQYF; CDR3nt: TGCGCCAGCAGTCCATTATGGTTGGATTGGGTCGAGGCAGGACTATGCACAGATACGCAGTATTTT
j_gene: TRBJ1-1; v_gene: TRBV18; d_gene: -; abundance: -; CDR3aa: CASSPRQDTEAFF; CDR3nt: TGTGCCAGCTCACCTCGACAGGACACTGAAGCTTTCTTT
j_gene: TRBJ2-5; v_gene: TRBV19; d_gene: -; abundance: -; CDR3aa: CASSFWGETQYF; CDR3nt: TGTGCCAGTAGTTTTTGGGGGGAGACCCAGTACTTC
j_gene: TRBJ1-1; v_gene: TRBV3-1/TRBV3-2; d_gene: -; abundance: -; CDR3aa: CASSQDGPAFF; CDR3nt: TGTGCCAGCAGCCAAGATGGTCCAGCTTTCTTT
j_gene: TRBJ2-7; v_gene: TRBV19; d_gene: -; abundance: -; CDR3aa: CASSLQGNSYEQYF; CDR3nt: TGTGCCAGTAGCCTACAGGGAAACTCCTACGAGCAGTACTTC
j_gene: TRBJ2-4; v_gene: TRBV4-2; d_gene: TRBD1; abundance: -; CDR3aa: CASSQAPGQGGKNIQYF; CDR3nt: TGTGCCAGCAGCCAAGCTCCGGGACAGGGGGGGAAAAACATTCAGTACTTC
j_gene: TRBJ1-6; v_gene: TRBV27; d_gene: -; abundance: -; CDR3aa: CASSLDAGVESPLHF; CDR3nt: TGTGCCAGCAGTTTAGATGCAGGGGTGGAATCACCCCTCCACTTT
j_gene: TRBJ2-5; v_gene: TRBV3-1/TRBV3-2; d_gene: -; abundance: once; CDR3aa: CASSQGVRGTQYF; CDR3nt: TGTGCCAGCAGCCAAGGCGTTAGGGGGACCCAGTACTTC
j_gene: TRBJ2-7; v_gene: TRBV5-8; d_gene: -; abundance: -; CDR3aa: CASSLQPRNSYEQYF; CDR3nt: TGTGCCAGCAGCTTGCAGCCACGAAACTCCTACGAGCAGTACTTC
j_gene: TRBJ2-2; v_gene: TRBV4-2; d_gene: -; abundance: -; CDR3aa: CASSPLPGMNTGELFF; CDR3nt: TGTGCCAGCAGCCCTCTCCCGGGGATGAACACCGGGGAGCTGTTTTTT
j_gene: TRBJ2-7; v_gene: TRBV6-2/TRBV6-3; d_gene: TRBD1; abundance: -; CDR3aa: CASSHGQGAGGYEQYF; CDR3nt: TGTGCCAGCAGCCACGGACAGGGGGCAGGGGGCTACGAGCAGTACTTC
j_gene: TRBJ1-3; v_gene: TRBV11-3; d_gene: TRBD1; abundance: -; CDR3aa: CASRQGQTGNTIYF; CDR3nt: TGTGCCAGCAGACAGGGACAGACTGGAAACACCATATATTTT